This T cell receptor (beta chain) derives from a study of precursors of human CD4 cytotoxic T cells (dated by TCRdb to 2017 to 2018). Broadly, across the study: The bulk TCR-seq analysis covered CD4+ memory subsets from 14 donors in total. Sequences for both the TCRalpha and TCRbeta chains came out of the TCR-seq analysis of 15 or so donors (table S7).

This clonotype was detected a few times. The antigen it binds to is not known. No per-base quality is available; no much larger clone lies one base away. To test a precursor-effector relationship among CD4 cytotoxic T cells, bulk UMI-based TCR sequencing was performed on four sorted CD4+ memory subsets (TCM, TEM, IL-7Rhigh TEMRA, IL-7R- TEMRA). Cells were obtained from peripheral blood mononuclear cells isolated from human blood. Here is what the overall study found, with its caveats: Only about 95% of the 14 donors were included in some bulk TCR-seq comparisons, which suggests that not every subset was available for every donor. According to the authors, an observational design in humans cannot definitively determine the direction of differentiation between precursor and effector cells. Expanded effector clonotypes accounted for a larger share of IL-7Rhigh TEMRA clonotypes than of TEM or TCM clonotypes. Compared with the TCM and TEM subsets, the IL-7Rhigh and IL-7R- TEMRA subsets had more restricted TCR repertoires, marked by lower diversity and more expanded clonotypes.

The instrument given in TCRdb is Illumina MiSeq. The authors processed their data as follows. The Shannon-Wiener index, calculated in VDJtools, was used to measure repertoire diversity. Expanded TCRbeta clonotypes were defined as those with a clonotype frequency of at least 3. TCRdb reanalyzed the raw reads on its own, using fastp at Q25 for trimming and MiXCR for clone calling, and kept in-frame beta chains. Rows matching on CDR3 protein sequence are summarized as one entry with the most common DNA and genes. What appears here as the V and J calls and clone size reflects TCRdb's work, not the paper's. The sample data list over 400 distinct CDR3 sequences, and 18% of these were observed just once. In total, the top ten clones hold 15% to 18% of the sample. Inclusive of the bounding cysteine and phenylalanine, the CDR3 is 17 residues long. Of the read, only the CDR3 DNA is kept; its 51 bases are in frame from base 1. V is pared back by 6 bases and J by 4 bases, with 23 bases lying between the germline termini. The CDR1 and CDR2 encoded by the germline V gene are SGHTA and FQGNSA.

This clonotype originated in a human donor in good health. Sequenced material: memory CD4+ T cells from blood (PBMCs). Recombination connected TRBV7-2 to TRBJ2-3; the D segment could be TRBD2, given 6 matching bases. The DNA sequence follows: TGTGCCAGCAGTCACCCCCCCCGGGGGATACGGGCAGATACGCAGTATTTT. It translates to CASSHPPRGIRADTQYF. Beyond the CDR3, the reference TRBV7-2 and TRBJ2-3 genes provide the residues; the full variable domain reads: GAGVSQSPSNKVTEKGKDVELRCDPISGHTALYWYRQSLGQGLEFLIYFQGNSAPDKSGLPSDRFSAERTGGSVSTLTIQRTQQEDSAVYLCASSHPPRGIRADTQYFGPGTRLTVL.